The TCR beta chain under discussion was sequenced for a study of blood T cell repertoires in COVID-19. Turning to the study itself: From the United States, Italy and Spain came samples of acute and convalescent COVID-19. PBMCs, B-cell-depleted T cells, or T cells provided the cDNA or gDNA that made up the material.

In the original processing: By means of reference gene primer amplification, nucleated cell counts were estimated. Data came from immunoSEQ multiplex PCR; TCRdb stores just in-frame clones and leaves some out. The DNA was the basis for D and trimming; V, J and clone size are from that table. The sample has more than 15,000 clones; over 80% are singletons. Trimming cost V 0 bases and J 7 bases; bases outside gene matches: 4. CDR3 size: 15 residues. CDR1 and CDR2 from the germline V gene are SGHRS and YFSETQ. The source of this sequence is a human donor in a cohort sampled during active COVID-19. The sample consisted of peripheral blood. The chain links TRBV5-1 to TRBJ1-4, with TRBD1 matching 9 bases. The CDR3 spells CASSLAGTGTEKLFF. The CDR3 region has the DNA TGCGCCAGCAGCTTGGCCGGGACAGGGACTGAAAAACTGTTTTTT.